The 9 T cell receptor beta chains listed next were all sequenced from one sample in a study of blood T cell repertoires in COVID-19. Only in-frame clones appear in the TCRdb table, and some are missing; sequencing was by immunoSEQ multiplex PCR. Of about 150,000 clones in the sample, 79% were seen once. Sequencing used peripheral blood. Every receptor here comes from a man over 45 with active or convalescent COVID-19.

The V call is TRBV9, the J call TRBJ2-3; TRBD2 agrees at 9 bases. V shed 0 bases, J shed 8 bases, and the junction held 16 bases outside the gene matches. The CDR3 consists of 18 residues. Germline CDR1 reads SGDLS; CDR2 reads YYNGEE. The CDR3 DNA reads TGTGCCAGCAGCGTAGCTTACGGTCTAGCGGGAAGCGGGGGTACGCAGTATTTT. Residues: CASSVAYGLAGSGGTQYF.

The rearrangement links TRBV28 to TRBJ1-3; 10 bases map to TRBD1. CDR3 length equals 15 residues. From germline, CDR1 is MDHEN and CDR2 SYDVKM. The J segment lost 2 bases and the V segment lost 6 bases, leaving 4 bases of the junction unmatched. The CDR3 DNA reads TGTGCCAGCAGCTCTGACAGGGGGCCTGGAAACACCATATATTTT. Protein: CASSSDRGPGNTIYF.

J is TRBJ2-3 and V is TRBV7-3; 10 nucleotides line up with TRBD1. The length of the CDR3 is 18 residues. The junction had 11 bases not matched to a gene; V was cut back by 2 bases and J by 3 bases. Germline V gives CDR1 SGHTA, CDR2 FQGTGA. The CDR3 nucleotides read TGTGCCAGCAGCTTACGAACCTCCGGGACAGGGGCAACAGATACGCAGTATTTT. This sequence encodes CASSLRTSGTGATDTQYF.

The chain is built from TRBV4-1 and TRBJ1-5, with a possible D match to TRBD1 (6 bases). CDR1 is MGHRA and CDR2 is YSYEKL in the germline V gene. The V gene lost 2 bases and the J gene lost 4 bases, with 18 bases spanning the gap. The CDR3 is 17 amino acids. The CDR3 spells CASSQFSVRGGNQPQHF. The CDR3 bases are TGCGCCAGCAGCCAATTCTCCGTTAGGGGGGGTAATCAGCCCCAGCATTTT.

The V gene is TRBV4-2, the J gene TRBJ2-1; 11 bases map to TRBD2. Trimming removed 9 bases from V and 4 bases from J; junction bases left unmatched: 2. This CDR3 region has 13 residues. CDR1 is LGHNA and CDR2 is YNFKEQ in the germline V gene. The CDR3 nucleotides read TGTGCCAGTTGGACTAGCGGGTACAATGAGCAGTTCTTC. This encodes CASWTSGYNEQFF.

J is TRBJ1-4 and V is TRBV3-1 (or the pseudogene TRBV3-2); 10 bases line up with TRBD1. This CDR3 is 13 amino acids long. Germline CDR1 is LGHDT and CDR2 is YNNKEL (reference sequence). Trimming took 8 bases from V and 7 from J; bases not matched to a gene: 4. This CDR3 reads CASSDRGGEKLFF. The CDR3 bases are TGTGCCAGCTCGGACAGGGGGGGTGAAAAACTGTTTTTT.

The chain couples TRBV19 to TRBJ2-7; the match to TRBD1 covers 9 bases. Germline CDR1 reads LNHDA; CDR2 reads SQIVND (reference sequence). This CDR3 has 16 amino acids. V lost 3 bases, J lost 0 bases, and 6 bases stayed unmatched. Written as DNA, the CDR3 is TGTGCCAGTAGTATGCCGGGACAGGGAAGCTCCTACGAGCAGTACTTC. Protein product: CASSMPGQGSSYEQYF. The full variable domain, in which reference TRBV19 and TRBJ2-7 provide the parts outside the CDR3, is DGGITQSPKYLFRKEGQNVTLSCEQNLNHDAMYWYRQDPGQGLRLIYYSQIVNDFQKGDIAEGYSVSREKKESFPLTVTSAQKNPTAFYLCASSMPGQGSSYEQYFGPGTRLTVT.

The chain links TRBV27 to TRBJ1-2, with TRBD1 as a possible D gene (6 bases). The germline V and J ends were trimmed by 3 bases and 7 bases, with 24 bases remaining between them. This CDR3 has 17 residues. CDR1 MNHEY and CDR2 SMNVEV come from the germline V gene (reference sequence). Written as DNA, the CDR3 is TGTGCCAGCAGTTTCCTCGCCCCGGGCAGGGGACACCCTGGCTACACCTTC. As protein: CASSFLAPGRGHPGYTF.

This clone was picked up a small number of times. This rearrangement joins TRBV7-3 to TRBJ1-1; possibly TRBD1 for D (5 bases). The CDR3 contains 13 residues. Trimming shortened V by 8 bases and J by 1 base, and 11 bases separated the two germline ends. Germline CDR1 and CDR2: SGHTA and FQGTGA. The CDR3: CASGAQGNTEAFF. In nucleotides, the CDR3 is TGTGCCAGCGGGGCTCAGGGGAACACTGAAGCTTTCTTT.